Listed here are 8 T cell receptor beta chains from one sample, sequenced in a study of T cells after posttransplantation cyclophosphamide. The table came from immunoSEQ multiplex PCR; TCRdb's copy has only in-frame clones and leaves some out. The sample yields about 2,800 clones, about three fifths seen once. Cyclophosphamide on days +3 and +4 followed busulfan-fludarabine conditioning and a marrow graft. Sequencing used PBMCs, obtained 30 days after allogeneic stem cell transplant with posttransplant cyclophosphamide. The receptors come from a male patient between 55 and 70 years old who received an allogeneic stem cell transplant from a related donor and was CMV-positive. A subset of T cells may come from the graft donor.

The genes are TRBV11-2 and TRBJ1-1; D remains ambiguous. The CDR3 consists of 13 residues. The V end was cut by 1 base, the J end by 3 bases, with 6 bases between. The germline CDR1 and CDR2 sequences are SGHAT and FQNNGV. The CDR3 reads CASSLAVYTEAFF. The CDR3, as DNA: TGTGCCAGCAGCTTAGCCGTTTACACTGAAGCTTTCTTT. Full variable domain (missing parts from reference TRBV11-2 and TRBJ1-1): EAGVAQSPRYKIIEKRQSVAFWCNPISGHATLYWYQQILGQGPKLLIQFQNNGVVDDSQLPKDRFSAERLKGVDSTLKIQPAKLEDSAVYLCASSLAVYTEAFFGQGTRLTVV.

CDR3 coding DNA: TGTGCCAGCCGCGGGACAGGGACCGAAAAACTGTTTTTT. Residues: CASRGTGTEKLFF. The chain links TRBV5-6 to TRBJ1-4; TRBD1 matches 9 bases. This CDR3 is built from 13 residues. The J segment lost 8 bases and the V segment lost 7 bases, leaving 6 bases of the junction unmatched. Germline V gene lookup returns CDR1 SGHDT and CDR2 YYEEEE.

Of note for this clone: A junction end diverges from the germline sequence, so it may reflect a read error. The same CDR3 arises from other DNA sequences in this sample as well. The genes are TRBV5-1 and TRBJ2-7; D is perhaps TRBD2 (6 bases). The CDR3 sequence is 14 residues long. CDR1 is SGHRS, CDR2 YFSETQ, per germline. In DNA, the CDR3 is TGTGCCAGCAGCTTGGGCGGGGATACCTACGAGCAGTACTTC. Protein: CASSLGGDTYEQYF.

V and J are TRBV9 and TRBJ2-7; 7 nucleotides line up with TRBD1. The germline V gene encodes CDR1 SGDLS and CDR2 YYNGEE. This CDR3 has 15 amino acids. The junction had 3 bases not matched to a gene; V was cut back by 0 bases and J by 0 bases. The CDR3 nucleotides are TGTGCCAGCAGCGTAGCCGGGACAGCCTCCTACGAGCAGTACTTC. It yields the protein CASSVAGTASYEQYF.

This clone was seen a handful of times. The rearrangement uses TRBV13 and TRBJ2-1; 10 bases match TRBD2. Trimming took 1 base from V and 7 from J; bases not matched to a gene: 10. This CDR3 comprises 17 residues. Germline V gene sequence: CDR1 PRHDT, CDR2 FYEKMQ (reference sequence). In DNA form, the CDR3 reads TGTGCCAGCAGCTTAGTGTGGGCTAGCGGGGGACTAAATGAGCAGTTCTTC. It yields the protein CASSLVWASGGLNEQFF.

The chain recombines TRBV19 with TRBJ2-5; 8 bases fit TRBD1. Germline loops: CDR1 LNHDA, CDR2 SQIVND (reference sequence). Germline trimming cut 8 bases from V and 10 bases from J; bases unmatched to any gene: 18. The CDR3 runs 15 residues. The CDR3 sequence is CASLTPGTGEWIQYF. Here the CDR3 DNA reads TGTGCCAGTCTGACTCCCGGGACAGGAGAATGGATCCAGTACTTC. The full variable domain, in which reference TRBV19 and TRBJ2-5 provide the parts outside the CDR3, is DGGITQSPKYLFRKEGQNVTLSCEQNLNHDAMYWYRQDPGQGLRLIYYSQIVNDFQKGDIAEGYSVSREKKESFPLTVTSAQKNPTAFYLCASLTPGTGEWIQYFGPGTRLLVL.

The CDR3 protein is CASSSALDRGPDQPQHF. CDR3 in DNA: TGTGCCAGCAGCTCCGCCCTAGACAGGGGGCCGGATCAGCCCCAGCATTTT. The chain has TRBV27 and TRBJ1-5; 10 bases map to TRBD1. V trimming: 6 bases; J trimming: 5 bases; junction bases outside the gene matches: 13. In germline, CDR1 is MNHEY, CDR2 SMNVEV (reference sequence). The CDR3 length is 17 residues.

This rearrangement joins TRBV7-9 to TRBJ2-5; D is undetermined. V was clipped by 2 bases and J by 5 bases, with 6 bases between them. This CDR3 has 12 residues. Germline-derived CDR1 and CDR2 are SEHNR and FQNEAQ (reference sequence). CDR3 bases: TGTGCCAGCAGCTTAAGGAGCGAGACCCAGTACTTC. Translation gives CASSLRSETQYF. The variable domain in full, with the rest retrieved from reference TRBV7-9 and TRBJ2-5, is DTGVSQNPRHKITKRGQNVTFRCDPISEHNRLYWYRQTLGQGPEFLTYFQNEAQLEKSRLLSDRFSAERPKGSFSTLEIQRTEQGDSAMYLCASSLRSETQYFGPGTRLLVL.